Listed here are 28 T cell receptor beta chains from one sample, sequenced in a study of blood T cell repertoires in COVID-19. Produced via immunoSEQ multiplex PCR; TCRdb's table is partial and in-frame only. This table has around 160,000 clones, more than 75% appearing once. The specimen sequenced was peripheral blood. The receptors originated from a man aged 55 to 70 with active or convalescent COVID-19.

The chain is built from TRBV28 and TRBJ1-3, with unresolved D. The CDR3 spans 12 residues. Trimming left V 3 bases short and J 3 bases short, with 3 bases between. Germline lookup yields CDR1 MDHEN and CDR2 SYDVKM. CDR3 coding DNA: TGTGCCAGCAGTTTCAATGGAAACACCATATATTTT. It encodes CASSFNGNTIYF.

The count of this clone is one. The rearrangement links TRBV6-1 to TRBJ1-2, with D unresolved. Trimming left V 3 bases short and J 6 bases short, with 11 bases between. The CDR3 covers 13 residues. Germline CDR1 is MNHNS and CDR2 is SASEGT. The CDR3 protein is CASSEVRLDGYTF. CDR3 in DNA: TGTGCCAGCAGTGAGGTGAGACTGGATGGCTACACCTTC.

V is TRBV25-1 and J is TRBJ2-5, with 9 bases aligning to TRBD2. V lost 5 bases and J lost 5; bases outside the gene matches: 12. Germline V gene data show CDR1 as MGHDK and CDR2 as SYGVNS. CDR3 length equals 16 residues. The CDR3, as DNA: TGTGCCAGCAGTTCGTCGCGGGAGGGCCCTAGGGAGACCCAGTACTTC. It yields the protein CASSSSREGPRETQYF. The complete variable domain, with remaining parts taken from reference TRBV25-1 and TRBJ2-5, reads EADIYQTPRYLVIGTGKKITLECSQTMGHDKMYWYQQDPGMELHLIHYSYGVNSTEKGDLSSESTVSRIRTEHFPLTLESARPSHTSQYLCASSSSREGPRETQYFGPGTRLLVL.

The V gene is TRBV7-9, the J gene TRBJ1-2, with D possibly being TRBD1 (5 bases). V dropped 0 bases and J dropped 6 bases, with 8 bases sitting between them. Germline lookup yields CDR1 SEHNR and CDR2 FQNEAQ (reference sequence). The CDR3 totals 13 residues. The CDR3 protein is CASSLATDNGYTF. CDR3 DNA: TGTGCCAGCAGCTTAGCGACAGATAATGGCTACACCTTC. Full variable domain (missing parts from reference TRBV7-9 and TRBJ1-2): DTGVSQNPRHKITKRGQNVTFRCDPISEHNRLYWYRQTLGQGPEFLTYFQNEAQLEKSRLLSDRFSAERPKGSFSTLEIQRTEQGDSAMYLCASSLATDNGYTFGSGTRLTVV.

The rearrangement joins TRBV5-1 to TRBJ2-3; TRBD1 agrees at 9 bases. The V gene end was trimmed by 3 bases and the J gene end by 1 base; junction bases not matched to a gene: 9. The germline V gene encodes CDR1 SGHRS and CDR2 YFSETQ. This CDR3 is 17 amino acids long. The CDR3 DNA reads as TGCGCCAGCAGCTGGACTCCGGGACAGGGTGGCACAGATACGCAGTATTTT. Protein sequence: CASSWTPGQGGTDTQYF.

The CDR3 sequence: CASSARLLAGADTQYF. CDR3 in DNA: TGTGCCAGCAGCGCGCGCCTACTAGCGGGAGCAGATACGCAGTATTTT. The rearrangement links TRBV7-2 to TRBJ2-3; TRBD2 matches at 11 bases. The CDR3 runs 16 residues. Trimming removed 5 bases from V and 4 bases from J; junction bases left unmatched: 8. The germline V gene encodes CDR1 SGHTA and CDR2 FQGNSA.

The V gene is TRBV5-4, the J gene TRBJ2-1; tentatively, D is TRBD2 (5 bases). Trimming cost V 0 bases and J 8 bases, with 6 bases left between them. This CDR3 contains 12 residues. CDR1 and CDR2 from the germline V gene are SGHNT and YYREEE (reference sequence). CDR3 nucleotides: TGTGCCAGCAGCTTGGCAGCGGATGAGCAGTTCTTC. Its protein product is CASSLAADEQFF.

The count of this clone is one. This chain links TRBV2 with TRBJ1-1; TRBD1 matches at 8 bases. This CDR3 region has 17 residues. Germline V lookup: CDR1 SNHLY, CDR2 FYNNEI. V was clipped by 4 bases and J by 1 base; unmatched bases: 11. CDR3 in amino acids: CASSGRQGRMANTEAFF. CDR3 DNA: TGTGCCAGCAGTGGTCGACAGGGGAGGATGGCGAACACTGAAGCTTTCTTT.

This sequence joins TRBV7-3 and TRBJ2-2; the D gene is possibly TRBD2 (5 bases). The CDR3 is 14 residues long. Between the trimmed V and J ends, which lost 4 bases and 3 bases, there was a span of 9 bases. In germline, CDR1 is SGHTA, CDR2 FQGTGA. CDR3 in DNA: TGTGCCAGCAGCTCCGGGCGGGACACCGGGGAGCTGTTTTTT. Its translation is CASSSGRDTGELFF.

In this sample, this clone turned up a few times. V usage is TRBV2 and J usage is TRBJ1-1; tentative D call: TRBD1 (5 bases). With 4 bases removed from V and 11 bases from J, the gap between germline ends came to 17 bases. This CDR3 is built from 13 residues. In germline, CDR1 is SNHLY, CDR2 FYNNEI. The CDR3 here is CASSVERGEVAFF. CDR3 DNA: TGTGCCAGCAGTGTTGAAAGGGGCGAAGTGGCTTTCTTT. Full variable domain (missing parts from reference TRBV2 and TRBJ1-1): EPEVTQTPSHQVTQMGQEVILRCVPISNHLYFYWYRQILGQKVEFLVSFYNNEISEKSEIFDDQFSVERPDGSNFTLKIRSTKLEDSAMYFCASSVERGEVAFFGQGTRLTVV.

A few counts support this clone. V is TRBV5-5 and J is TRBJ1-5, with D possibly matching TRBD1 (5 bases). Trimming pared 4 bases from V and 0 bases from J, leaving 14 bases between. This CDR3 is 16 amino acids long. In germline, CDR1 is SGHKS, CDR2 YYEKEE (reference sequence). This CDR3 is CASSPGGDYSNQPQHF. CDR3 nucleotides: TGTGCCAGCAGCCCCGGGGGGGATTATAGCAATCAGCCCCAGCATTTT.

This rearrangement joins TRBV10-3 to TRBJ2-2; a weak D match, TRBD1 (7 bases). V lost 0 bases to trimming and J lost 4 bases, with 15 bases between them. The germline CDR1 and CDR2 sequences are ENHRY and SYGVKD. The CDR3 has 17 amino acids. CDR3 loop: CAISESTGEAGTGELFF. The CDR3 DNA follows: TGTGCCATCAGTGAGTCCACAGGGGAAGCGGGCACCGGGGAGCTGTTTTTT.

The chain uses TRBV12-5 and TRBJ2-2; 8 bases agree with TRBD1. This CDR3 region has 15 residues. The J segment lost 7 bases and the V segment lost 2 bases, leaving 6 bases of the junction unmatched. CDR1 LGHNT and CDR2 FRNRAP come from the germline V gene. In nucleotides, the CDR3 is TGTGCTAGTGGTTTGCGTCAGGGGGCCTTCGGGGAGCTGTTTTTT. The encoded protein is CASGLRQGAFGELFF.

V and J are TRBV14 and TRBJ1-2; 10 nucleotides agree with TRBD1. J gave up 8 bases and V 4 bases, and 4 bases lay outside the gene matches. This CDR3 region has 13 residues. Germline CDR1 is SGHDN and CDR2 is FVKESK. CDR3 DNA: TGTGCCAGCAGCCGGGACAGGGGAGGCGGCTACACCTTC. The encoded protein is CASSRDRGGGYTF.

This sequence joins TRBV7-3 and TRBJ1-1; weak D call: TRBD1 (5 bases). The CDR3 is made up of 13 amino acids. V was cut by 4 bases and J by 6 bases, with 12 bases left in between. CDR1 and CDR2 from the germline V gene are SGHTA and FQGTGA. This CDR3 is CASSSQGGAEAFF. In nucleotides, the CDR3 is TGTGCCAGCAGCTCCCAGGGAGGGGCTGAAGCTTTCTTT.

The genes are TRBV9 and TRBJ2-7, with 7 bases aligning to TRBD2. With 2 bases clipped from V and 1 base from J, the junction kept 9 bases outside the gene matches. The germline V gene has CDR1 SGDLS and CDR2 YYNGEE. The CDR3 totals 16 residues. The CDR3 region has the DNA TGTGCCAGCAGCGTTGCACCGGGACTACAATCCTACGAGCAGTACTTC. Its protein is CASSVAPGLQSYEQYF.

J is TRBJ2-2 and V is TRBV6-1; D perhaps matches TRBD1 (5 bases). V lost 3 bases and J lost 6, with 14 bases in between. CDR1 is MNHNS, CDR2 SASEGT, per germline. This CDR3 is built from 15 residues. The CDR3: CASSESGMGSGELFF. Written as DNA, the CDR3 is TGTGCCAGCAGTGAGTCAGGGATGGGTTCCGGGGAGCTGTTTTTT.

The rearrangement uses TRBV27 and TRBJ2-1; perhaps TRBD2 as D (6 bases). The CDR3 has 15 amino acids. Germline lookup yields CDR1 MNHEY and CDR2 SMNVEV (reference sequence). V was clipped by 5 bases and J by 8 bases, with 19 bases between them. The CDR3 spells CASSSIADPGDEQFF. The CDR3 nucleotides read TGTGCCAGCAGTAGTATAGCGGACCCTGGAGATGAGCAGTTCTTC.

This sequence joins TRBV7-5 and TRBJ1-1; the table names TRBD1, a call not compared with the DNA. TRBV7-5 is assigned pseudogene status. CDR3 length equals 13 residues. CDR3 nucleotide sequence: TGTGTCAGAAGCAAAAGGGACAGCAATGAAGCTTTCTTT. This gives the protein CVRSKRDSNEAFF.

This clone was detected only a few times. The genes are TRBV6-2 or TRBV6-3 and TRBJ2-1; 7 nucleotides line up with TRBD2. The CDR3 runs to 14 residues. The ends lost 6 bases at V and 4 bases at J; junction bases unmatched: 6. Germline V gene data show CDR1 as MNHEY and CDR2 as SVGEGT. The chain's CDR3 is CASSPGGVYNEQFF. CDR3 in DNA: TGTGCCAGCAGCCCTGGGGGGGTATACAATGAGCAGTTCTTC.

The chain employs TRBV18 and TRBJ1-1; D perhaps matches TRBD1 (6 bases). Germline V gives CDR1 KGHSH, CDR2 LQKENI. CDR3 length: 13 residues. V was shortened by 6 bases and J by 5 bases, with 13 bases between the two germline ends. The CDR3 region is CASSAGVETEAFF. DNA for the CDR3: TGTGCCAGCTCGGCAGGGGTTGAAACTGAAGCTTTCTTT.

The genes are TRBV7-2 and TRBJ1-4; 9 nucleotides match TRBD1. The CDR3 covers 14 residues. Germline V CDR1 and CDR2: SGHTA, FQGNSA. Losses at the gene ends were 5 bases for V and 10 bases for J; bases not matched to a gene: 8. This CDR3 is CASSIRQGERKLFF. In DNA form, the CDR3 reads TGTGCCAGCAGCATAAGACAGGGGGAGCGAAAACTGTTTTTT. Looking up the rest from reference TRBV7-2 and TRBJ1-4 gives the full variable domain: GAGVSQSPSNKVTEKGKDVELRCDPISGHTALYWYRQSLGQGLEFLIYFQGNSAPDKSGLPSDRFSAERTGGSVSTLTIQRTQQEDSAVYLCASSIRQGERKLFFGSGTQLSVL.

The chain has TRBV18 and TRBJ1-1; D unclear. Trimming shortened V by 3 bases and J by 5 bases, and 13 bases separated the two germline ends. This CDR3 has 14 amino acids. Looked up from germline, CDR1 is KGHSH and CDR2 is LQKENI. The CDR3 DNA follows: TGTGCCAGCTCACCCCGAGAGGGAGGAACTGAAGCTTTCTTT. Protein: CASSPREGGTEAFF.

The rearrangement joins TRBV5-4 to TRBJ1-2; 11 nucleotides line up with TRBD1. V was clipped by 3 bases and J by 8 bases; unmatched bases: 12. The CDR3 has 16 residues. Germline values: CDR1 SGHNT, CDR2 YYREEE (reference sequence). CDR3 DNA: TGTGCCAGCAGCTCCAATACCGGGACAGGGGGTAAAGGCTACACCTTC. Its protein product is CASSSNTGTGGKGYTF.

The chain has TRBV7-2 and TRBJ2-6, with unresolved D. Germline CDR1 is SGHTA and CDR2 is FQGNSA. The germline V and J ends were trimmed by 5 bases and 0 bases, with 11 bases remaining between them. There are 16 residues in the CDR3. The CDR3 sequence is CASSSSGPSGANVLTF. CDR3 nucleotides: TGTGCCAGCAGCAGCAGTGGGCCCTCTGGGGCCAACGTCCTGACTTTC.

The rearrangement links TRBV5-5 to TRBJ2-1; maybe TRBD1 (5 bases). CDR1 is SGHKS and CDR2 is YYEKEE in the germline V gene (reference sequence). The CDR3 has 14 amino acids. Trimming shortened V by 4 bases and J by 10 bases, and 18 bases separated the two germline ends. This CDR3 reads CASSLDGAPREQFF. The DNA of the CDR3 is TGTGCCAGCAGCCTGGATGGGGCCCCGAGGGAGCAGTTCTTC.

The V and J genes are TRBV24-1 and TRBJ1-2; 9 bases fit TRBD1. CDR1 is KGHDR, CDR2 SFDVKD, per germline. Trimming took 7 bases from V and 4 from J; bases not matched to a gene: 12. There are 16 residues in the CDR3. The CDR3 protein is CATRGGTGKSFYGYTF. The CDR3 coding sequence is TGTGCCACCAGGGGTGGGACAGGGAAATCGTTCTATGGCTACACCTTC.

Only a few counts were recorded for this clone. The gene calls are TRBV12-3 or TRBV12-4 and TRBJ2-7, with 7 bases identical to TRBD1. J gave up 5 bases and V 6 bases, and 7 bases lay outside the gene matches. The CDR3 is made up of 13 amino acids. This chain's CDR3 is CASSSGQWNEQYF. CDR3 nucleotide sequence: TGTGCCAGCAGCTCGGGACAGTGGAACGAGCAGTACTTC.